This T cell receptor beta chain was sequenced in a study of Graves' ophthalmopathy and Graves' hyperthyroidism. Whole-study findings and limits: Most thyroid clonotypes with frequency above 0.001 were detected in blood too.

V lost 0 bases, J lost 10 bases, and 13 bases lay in between. This CDR3 has 15 residues. Hyperthyroidism counted as stable given no ophthalmopathy within 18 months of follow-up. Newly diagnosed hyperthyroidism donors, aged 18 to 65, duration under 2 months. Establishment of the diagnosis relied upon clinical symptoms, serum thyroxine, TRAb, thyroid ultrasound and orbital computed tomography. Amplified TCR beta CDR3 regions were obtained using RNA transcripts as template. Following a first-round RT-PCR that used HTBI primers, a second-round multiplex PCR was carried out. TCRdb re-called the multiplex PCR reads through MiXCR, storing one row per CDR3 protein. The table lists some 380,000 distinct CDR3 sequences, 15% of them singletons. At least ten counts were recorded for this clonotype. Its antigen is not identified.

The chain has TRBV12-3 or TRBV12-4 and TRBJ1-6, with a weak D call TRBD1 (5 bases). The source is a woman younger than 30 with stable Graves' hyperthyroidism. The sample comprised peripheral blood. CDR3: CASSLAPGLGSPLHF. The DNA of the CDR3 is TGTGCCAGCAGTTTAGCGCCAGGGCTTGGATCACCCCTCCACTTT.